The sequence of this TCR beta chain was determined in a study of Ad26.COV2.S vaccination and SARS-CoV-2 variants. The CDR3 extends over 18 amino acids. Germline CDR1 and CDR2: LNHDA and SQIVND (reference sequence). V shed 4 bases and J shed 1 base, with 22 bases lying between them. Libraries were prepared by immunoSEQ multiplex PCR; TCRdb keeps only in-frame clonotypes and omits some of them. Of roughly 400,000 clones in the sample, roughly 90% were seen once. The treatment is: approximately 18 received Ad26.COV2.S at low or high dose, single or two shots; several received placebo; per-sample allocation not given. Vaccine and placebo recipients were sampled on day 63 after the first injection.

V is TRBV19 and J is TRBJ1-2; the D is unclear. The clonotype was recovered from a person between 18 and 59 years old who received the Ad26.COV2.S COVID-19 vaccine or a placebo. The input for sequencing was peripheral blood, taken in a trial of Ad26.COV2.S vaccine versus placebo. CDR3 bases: TGTGCCAGTAGTACCAGCCCTCCGGGCCACGGGTTTAACTATGGCTACACCTTC. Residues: CASSTSPPGHGFNYGYTF.